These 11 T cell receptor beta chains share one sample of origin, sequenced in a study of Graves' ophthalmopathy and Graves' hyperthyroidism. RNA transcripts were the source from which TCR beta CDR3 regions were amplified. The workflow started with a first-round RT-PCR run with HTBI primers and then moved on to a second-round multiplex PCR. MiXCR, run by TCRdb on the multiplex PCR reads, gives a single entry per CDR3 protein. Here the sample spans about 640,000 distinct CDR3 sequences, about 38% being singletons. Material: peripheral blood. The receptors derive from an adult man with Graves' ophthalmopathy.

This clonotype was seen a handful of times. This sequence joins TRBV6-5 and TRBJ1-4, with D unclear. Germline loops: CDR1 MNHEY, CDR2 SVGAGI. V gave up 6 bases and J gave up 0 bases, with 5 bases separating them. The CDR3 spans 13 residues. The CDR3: CASRTTTNEKLFF. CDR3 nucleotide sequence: TGTGCCAGCAGGACAACAACTAATGAAAAACTGTTTTTT.

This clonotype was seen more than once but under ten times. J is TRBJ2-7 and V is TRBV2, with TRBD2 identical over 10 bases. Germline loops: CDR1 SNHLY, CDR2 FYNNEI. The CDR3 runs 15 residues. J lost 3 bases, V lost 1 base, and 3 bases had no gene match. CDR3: CASSEVGTSVYEQYF. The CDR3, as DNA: TGTGCCAGCAGTGAAGTTGGGACTAGCGTCTACGAGCAGTACTTC.

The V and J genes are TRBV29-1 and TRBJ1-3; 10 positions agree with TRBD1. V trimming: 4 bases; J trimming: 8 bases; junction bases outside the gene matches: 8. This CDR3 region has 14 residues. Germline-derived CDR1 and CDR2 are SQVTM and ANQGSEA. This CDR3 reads CSVGQGANGYTIYF. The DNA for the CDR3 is TGCAGCGTTGGACAGGGGGCAAATGGCTACACCATATATTTT.

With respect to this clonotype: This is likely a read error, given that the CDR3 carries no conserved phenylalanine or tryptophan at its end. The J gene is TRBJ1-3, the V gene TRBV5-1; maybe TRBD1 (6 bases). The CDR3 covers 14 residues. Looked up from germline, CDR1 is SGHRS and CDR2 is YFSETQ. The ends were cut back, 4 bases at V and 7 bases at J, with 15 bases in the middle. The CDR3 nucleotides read TGCGCCAGCAGCAACAAACCTCAGGGGAACACCATATATTGT. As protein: CASSNKPQGNTIYC.

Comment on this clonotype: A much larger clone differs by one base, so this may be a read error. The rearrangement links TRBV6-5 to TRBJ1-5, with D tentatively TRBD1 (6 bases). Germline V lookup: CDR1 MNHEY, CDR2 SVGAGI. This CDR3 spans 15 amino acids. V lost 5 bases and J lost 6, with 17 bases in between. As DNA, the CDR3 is TGTGCCAGCAGTCGACGGACAGTAGGACGTCAGCCCCAGCATTTT. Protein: CASSRRTVGRQPQHF.

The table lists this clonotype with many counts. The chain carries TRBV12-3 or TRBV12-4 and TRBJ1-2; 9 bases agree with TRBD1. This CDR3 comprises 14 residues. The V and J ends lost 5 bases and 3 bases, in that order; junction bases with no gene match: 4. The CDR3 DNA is TGTGCCAGCAGTCCAGGGGACAGGGACTATGGCTACACCTTC. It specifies CASSPGDRDYGYTF.

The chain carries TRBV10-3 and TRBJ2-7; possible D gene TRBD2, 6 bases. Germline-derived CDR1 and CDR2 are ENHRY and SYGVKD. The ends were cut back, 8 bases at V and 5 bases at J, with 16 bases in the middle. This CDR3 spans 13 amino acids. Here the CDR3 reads CAIGVGSGHEQYF. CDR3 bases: TGTGCCATCGGGGTTGGTAGCGGCCACGAGCAGTACTTC.

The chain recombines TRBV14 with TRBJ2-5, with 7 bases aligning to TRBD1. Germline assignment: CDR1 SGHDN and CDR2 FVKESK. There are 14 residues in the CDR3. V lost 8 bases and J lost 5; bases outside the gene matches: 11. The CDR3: CASSTITGVETQYF. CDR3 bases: TGTGCCAGCTCTACAATCACAGGGGTGGAGACCCAGTACTTC. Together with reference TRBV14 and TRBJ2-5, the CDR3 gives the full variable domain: EAGVTQFPSHSVIEKGQTVTLRCDPISGHDNLYWYRRVMGKEIKFLLHFVKESKQDESGMPNNRFLAERTGGTYSTLKVQPAELEDSGVYFCASSTITGVETQYFGPGTRLLVL.

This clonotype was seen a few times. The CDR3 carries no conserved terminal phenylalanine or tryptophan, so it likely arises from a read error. CDR3 amino acids: CASSLSFANTEAFL. CDR3 DNA: TGTGCCAGCAGTTTATCGTTCGCGAACACTGAAGCTTTCCTT. The chain couples TRBV6-5 to TRBJ1-1; D unclear. Trimming removed 4 bases from V and 1 base from J, with 10 bases in between. This CDR3 spans 14 amino acids. The germline gives CDR1 MNHEY, CDR2 SVGAGI.

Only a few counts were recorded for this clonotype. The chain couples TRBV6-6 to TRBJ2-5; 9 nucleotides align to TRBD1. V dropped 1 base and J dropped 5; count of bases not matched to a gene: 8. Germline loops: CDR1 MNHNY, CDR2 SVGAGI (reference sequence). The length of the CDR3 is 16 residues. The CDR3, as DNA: TGTGCCAGCAGTTACTTGGGGACAGGGAAGCGCGAGACCCAGTACTTC. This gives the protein CASSYLGTGKRETQYF.

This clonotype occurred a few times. The CDR3: CASSYAASSLTLYEQYF. CDR3 nucleotide sequence: TGTGCCAGCAGTTATGCGGCTTCTTCGCTAACCCTCTACGAGCAGTACTTC. The J gene is TRBJ2-7, the V gene TRBV6-2 or TRBV6-3; D not certain. Trimming stripped 3 bases from V and 3 bases from J, with 21 bases between. Germline V gene sequence: CDR1 MNHEY, CDR2 SVGEGT. The CDR3 is 17 amino acids.